This passage covers 6 T cell receptor beta chains from one sample sequenced in a study of T cell responses to AZD1222 COVID-19 vaccine. TCRdb keeps only in-frame clones here, not all; method: immunoSEQ multiplex PCR. Found here are under 45,000 clones, approximately 83% of them singletons; the top ten hold 15% to 20%. The specimen was peripheral blood, collected 28 days after the second AZD1222 dose. These receptors were collected from an adult who received the AZD1222 COVID-19 vaccine.

This clone was counted once. This rearrangement joins TRBV5-8 to TRBJ1-6; D may be TRBD1 (5 bases). The CDR3 covers 15 residues. V was trimmed by 0 bases and J by 6 bases, leaving 10 bases between them. Germline V CDR1 and CDR2: SGHTS, YDEGEE. The CDR3 reads CASSLARQGNSPLHF. In nucleotides, the CDR3 is TGTGCCAGCAGCTTGGCGCGTCAGGGTAATTCACCCCTCCACTTT. The complete variable domain, with remaining parts taken from reference TRBV5-8 and TRBJ1-6, reads EAGVTQSPTHLIKTRGQQATLRCSPISGHTSVYWYQQALGLGLQFLLWYDEGEERNRGNFPPRFSGRQFPNYSSELNVNALELEDSALYLCASSLARQGNSPLHFGNGTRLTVT.

V is TRBV7-2 and J is TRBJ2-7; TRBD2 aligns across 7 bases. This CDR3 has 15 amino acids. The germline V gene has CDR1 SGHTA and CDR2 FQGNSA. V trimming: 4 bases; J trimming: 0 bases; junction bases outside the gene matches: 6. DNA for the CDR3: TGTGCCAGCAGCTCATTTGCGGGGGTCTCCTACGAGCAGTACTTC. Its protein is CASSSFAGVSYEQYF.

This clone was found once. The chain joins TRBV7-2 to TRBJ1-1, with no clear D. Germline V gives CDR1 SGHTA, CDR2 FQGNSA. The CDR3 totals 15 residues. V was cut by 4 bases and J by 2 bases, with 14 bases left in between. DNA of the CDR3: TGTGCCAGCAGCTCTTTCGGAACTCGAAACACTGAAGCTTTCTTT. Its translation: CASSSFGTRNTEAFF. Looking up the rest from reference TRBV7-2 and TRBJ1-1 gives the full variable domain: GAGVSQSPSNKVTEKGKDVELRCDPISGHTALYWYRQSLGQGLEFLIYFQGNSAPDKSGLPSDRFSAERTGGSVSTLTIQRTQQEDSAVYLCASSSFGTRNTEAFFGQGTRLTVV.

The chain links TRBV2 to TRBJ1-4, with D possibly TRBD1 on 6 matching bases. CDR1 is SNHLY and CDR2 is FYNNEI in the germline V gene. This CDR3 has 15 residues. V lost 4 bases and J lost 4, with 13 bases in between. Here the CDR3 reads CASSADRRFNEKLFF. The CDR3 DNA reads as TGTGCCAGCAGTGCTGACAGGAGATTTAATGAAAAACTGTTTTTT.

V is TRBV7-3 and J is TRBJ1-4; TRBD1 is a possible D gene (6 bases). The CDR3 loop spans 13 amino acids. The germline gives CDR1 SGHTA, CDR2 FQGTGA. Between the trimmed V and J ends, which lost 4 bases and 8 bases, there was a span of 11 bases. This CDR3 is CASSSQTGEKLFF. The DNA of the CDR3 is TGTGCCAGCAGCTCCCAGACAGGCGAAAAACTGTTTTTT.

This chain links TRBV6-5 with TRBJ2-7, with 10 nucleotides matching TRBD1. Germline values: CDR1 MNHEY, CDR2 SVGAGI. J gave up 5 bases and V 2 bases, and 3 bases lay outside the gene matches. The CDR3 runs 14 residues. The CDR3 reads CASSYGTGAHEQYF. In nucleotides, the CDR3 is TGTGCCAGCAGTTACGGGACAGGGGCCCACGAGCAGTACTTC.